This T cell receptor beta chain was sequenced in a study of CD8+ T cells in alopecia areata. Study-level information: The tofacitinib course ran for 6 to 18 months and was followed by 6 months off drug.

As concerns this clone: Its antigen is as yet unknown.

The germline CDR1 and CDR2 sequences are SQVTM and ANQGSEA. CDR3 length equals 13 residues. Trimming at V came to 8 bases and at J to 7 bases, leaving 9 bases not matched to a gene. Findings and caveats of the study: Lesional scalp, notably in alopecia totalis/universalis, had clonality above that of normal scalp.

Sequencing templates came from extracted RNA that was reverse transcribed into cDNA. Data came from immunoSEQ multiplex PCR; TCRdb stores just in-frame clones and leaves some out. The table lists fewer than 250,000 clones, 50% to 70% of them singletons. Sequencing used CD4+ T cells sorted from blood, obtained at week 0. The clonotype was recovered from a human donor with alopecia areata. The gene calls are TRBV29-1 and TRBJ2-1; 9 bases match TRBD1. CDR3 in amino acids: CSLPGQGMNEQFF. Written as DNA, the CDR3 is TGCAGCTTACCAGGACAGGGGATGAATGAGCAGTTCTTC.